Presented here are 5 T cell receptor beta chains from one specimen sequenced in a study of blood T cell repertoires in COVID-19. TCRdb's table, derived via immunoSEQ multiplex PCR, lists solely in-frame clones and lacks some. The repertoire holds under 250,000 clones, with roughly 80% as singletons. Sequenced sample: PBMCs or T cells enriched from blood (not recorded which). The receptors here all came from a middle-aged woman with acute COVID-19.

This clone was seen only a few times. This chain joins TRBV7-7 and TRBJ2-1; TRBD2 matches at 12 bases. The CDR3 loop spans 16 amino acids. Germline V CDR1 and CDR2: SSHAT, FNYEAQ (reference sequence). Trimming removed 5 bases from V and 8 bases from J; junction bases left unmatched: 10. CDR3 sequence reads: CASSQASGRASHEQFF. The CDR3 DNA reads TGTGCCAGCAGCCAAGCTAGCGGGAGGGCCAGCCATGAGCAGTTCTTC.

The chain links TRBV13 to TRBJ2-3; a weak D match, TRBD1 (5 bases). Trimming pared 3 bases from V and 5 bases from J, leaving 6 bases between. The CDR3 loop spans 12 amino acids. The germline V gene encodes CDR1 PRHDT and CDR2 FYEKMQ (reference sequence). The CDR3 DNA is TGTGCCAGCAGCTTGGGGCGAGATACGCAGTATTTT. This codes for CASSLGRDTQYF.

The chain links TRBV6-5 to TRBJ2-4; 7 nucleotides align to TRBD1. Germline CDR1 and CDR2: MNHEY and SVGAGI. The CDR3 contains 13 residues. V lost 5 bases and J lost 6; bases outside the gene matches: 4. Written as DNA, the CDR3 is TGTGCCAGCAGTCCCGGACAGGCAAACATTCAGTACTTC. This gives the protein CASSPGQANIQYF.

The CDR3 loop is CATSSGLAGGRTGELFF. The CDR3, as DNA: TGTGCCACCAGCAGTGGACTAGCGGGAGGGCGAACCGGGGAGCTGTTTTTT. This chain connects TRBV15 to TRBJ2-2, with TRBD2 matching 15 bases. The CDR3 consists of 17 residues. V was clipped by 3 bases and J by 5 bases; unmatched bases: 4. Germline V gene lookup returns CDR1 LNHNV and CDR2 YYDKDF (reference sequence).

This clone occurred once. V is TRBV2 and J is TRBJ2-5, with D possibly matching TRBD2 (7 bases). V was shortened by 9 bases and J by 5 bases, with 16 bases between the two germline ends. Germline lookup yields CDR1 SNHLY and CDR2 FYNNEI. The CDR3 totals 13 residues. CDR3 protein: CARLGGAGETQYF. CDR3 coding DNA: TGTGCCAGACTAGGGGGGGCCGGGGAGACCCAGTACTTC.